This is a list of T cell receptor beta chains from one sample in a study of blood T cells in healthy people across ages. TCRdb processed the 5' RACE reads anew with MiXCR; each CDR3 protein has one entry. The sample has about 640,000 distinct CDR3 sequences, roughly 50% seen once. The specimen sequenced was blood. Every receptor here comes from a man between 60 and 70 years old in good health. Each CDR3 is given with its conserved first and last residue. D genes are given only for firm matches. Only some rows state a clone size, as once, few, many or a class for expanded clones.

V gene: TRBV5-1
clone size: -
D gene: TRBD2
J gene: TRBJ2-1
CDR3 DNA: TGCGCCAGCAGCTTGGTGGTAGTAGCGGGGGGGACCCCTCCGTACAATGAGCAGTTCTTC
CDR3 protein: CASSLVVVAGGTPPYNEQFF

V gene: TRBV2
clone size: -
D gene: TRBD1
J gene: TRBJ2-7
CDR3 DNA: TGTGCCAGCAGTGAAGGGACAGGGCCTCTCGAGCAGTACTTC
CDR3 protein: CASSEGTGPLEQYF

V gene: TRBV12-3/TRBV12-4
clone size: -
D gene: -
J gene: TRBJ1-2
CDR3 DNA: TGTGCCAGCAGTTTACGGGGGAGCCCTGGCGGCTACACCTTC
CDR3 protein: CASSLRGSPGGYTF

V gene: TRBV9
clone size: -
D gene: -
J gene: TRBJ1-6
CDR3 DNA: TGTGCCAGCAGCCCCGAGGGACTGCTGAATTCACCCCTCCACTTT
CDR3 protein: CASSPEGLLNSPLHF

V gene: TRBV24-1
clone size: once
D gene: -
J gene: TRBJ1-1
CDR3 DNA: TGTGCCACCAGTGATCCATCTCGAGAAGGGGGGACTGAAGCTTTCTTT
CDR3 protein: CATSDPSREGGTEAFF

V gene: TRBV5-1
clone size: once
D gene: -
J gene: TRBJ2-5
CDR3 DNA: TGCGCCAGCAGCTGGACTACAGGGAGTAGGGAGACCCAGTACTTC
CDR3 protein: CASSWTTGSRETQYF

V gene: TRBV14
clone size: -
D gene: TRBD1
J gene: TRBJ2-3
CDR3 DNA: TGTGCCAGCAGCCGCTTGCGACAGGGGGTCCTGGGCACAGATACGCAGTATTTT
CDR3 protein: CASSRLRQGVLGTDTQYF

V gene: TRBV20-1
clone size: -
D gene: -
J gene: TRBJ1-2
CDR3 DNA: TGCAGTGCTAGAGCGGACAGTCGAGACTATGGCTACACCTTC
CDR3 protein: CSARADSRDYGYTF

V gene: TRBV27
clone size: once
D gene: TRBD1
J gene: TRBJ2-5
CDR3 DNA: TGTGCCAGCAGTTCAGACAGGGGAAAAGGGACCCAGTACTTC
CDR3 protein: CASSSDRGKGTQYF

V gene: TRBV6-6
clone size: -
D gene: -
J gene: TRBJ2-5
CDR3 DNA: TGCGCCAGCAGACCCCGGGAGGGACAGTACCAAGAGACCCTGTACTTC
CDR3 protein: CASRPREGQYQETLYF

V gene: TRBV18
clone size: -
D gene: -
J gene: TRBJ1-6
CDR3 DNA: TGTGCCAGCTCATCGTCCGGGGGTAATTCACCCCTCCACTTT
CDR3 protein: CASSSSGGNSPLHF

V gene: TRBV4-1
clone size: few
D gene: -
J gene: TRBJ1-3
CDR3 DNA: TGCGCCAGCAGCCAAGATGGTCGGACTATAGCAGGGGATGGAAACACCATATATTTT
CDR3 protein: CASSQDGRTIAGDGNTIYF

V gene: TRBV9
clone size: -
D gene: -
J gene: TRBJ2-2
CDR3 DNA: TGTGCCAGCAGCAAACGGGGGGCAGAGAACACCGGGGAGCTGTTTTTT
CDR3 protein: CASSKRGAENTGELFF

V gene: TRBV3-1
clone size: -
D gene: -
J gene: TRBJ1-2
CDR3 DNA: TGTGCCAGCAGCCAAGATTCCGGCAGTAACTATGGCTACACCTTC
CDR3 protein: CASSQDSGSNYGYTF

V gene: TRBV7-7
clone size: -
D gene: TRBD2
J gene: TRBJ2-1
CDR3 DNA: TGTGCCAGCAGCCCAACTGCGGGGGATTCATATGAGCAGTTCTTC
CDR3 protein: CASSPTAGDSYEQFF

V gene: TRBV7-2
clone size: -
D gene: TRBD2
J gene: TRBJ2-1
CDR3 DNA: TGTGCCAGCAGCCTCGGACTAGCGGGGGGGCATGGAAATGAGCAGTTCTTC
CDR3 protein: CASSLGLAGGHGNEQFF